This T cell receptor beta chain derives from a study of cytomegalovirus exposure and HLA in healthy donors. Notes on the study in general: As confirmed in vitro, three CMV-associated chains were specific for CMV antigens.

Only in-frame clones appear in the TCRdb table, and some are missing; sequencing was by immunoSEQ multiplex PCR. Found here are 150,000 to 170,000 clones, 65% to 90% of them singletons; the top ten hold 20% to 25%. About this clone: Its specificity is unknown.

The sequence came from a man aged 18-30 years in good health and CMV-seropositive. The sample taken for sequencing was PBMCs.

CDR3 residues: CASYDRARGYTF. The CDR3 DNA sequence: TGTGCCAGTTATGACAGGGCACGAGGCTACACCTTC. V gene TRBV19 combines with J gene TRBJ1-2; 7 bases are shared with TRBD1. Germline CDR1 is LNHDA and CDR2 is SQIVND (reference sequence). The CDR3 covers 12 residues. J was trimmed by 8 bases and V by 8 bases; bases with no gene match: 8. Together with reference TRBV19 and TRBJ1-2, the CDR3 gives the full variable domain: DGGITQSPKYLFRKEGQNVTLSCEQNLNHDAMYWYRQDPGQGLRLIYYSQIVNDFQKGDIAEGYSVSREKKESFPLTVTSAQKNPTAFYLCASYDRARGYTFGSGTRLTVV.